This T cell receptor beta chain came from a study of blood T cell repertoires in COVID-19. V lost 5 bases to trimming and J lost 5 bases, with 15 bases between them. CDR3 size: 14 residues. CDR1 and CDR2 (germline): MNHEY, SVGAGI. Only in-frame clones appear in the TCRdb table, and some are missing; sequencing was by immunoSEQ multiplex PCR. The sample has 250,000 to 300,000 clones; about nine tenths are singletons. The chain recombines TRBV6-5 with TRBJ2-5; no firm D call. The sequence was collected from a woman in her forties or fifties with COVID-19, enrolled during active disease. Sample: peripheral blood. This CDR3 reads CASSRRRVRETQYF. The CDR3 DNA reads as TGTGCCAGCAGTCGTCGACGGGTCCGCGAGACCCAGTACTTC.